A single sample is the source of the 12 T cell receptor delta chains below, sequenced in a study of gamma-delta T cells after stem cell transplantation. TCRdb reprocessed the RT-PCR reads using CATT. The repertoire holds over 2,500 delta-chain clones, with approximately 8.8% as singletons. The material sequenced was gamma-delta T cells. These receptors all stem from a human donor. It is not recorded whose cells these are; they may come from a transplant donor.

By sample fraction, this clone is medium-sized. The chain combines TRDV1 with TRDJ1, with a weak D call TRDD1 (5 bases). The germline V gene has CDR1 TSWWSYY and CDR2 QGS. There are 19 residues in the CDR3. V dropped 2 bases and J dropped 1 base, with 23 bases sitting between them. CDR3: CALGEAPIPPGNSTDKLIF. The CDR3 nucleotides are TGTGCTCTTGGGGAAGCTCCCATCCCTCCCGGAAATTCCACCGATAAACTCATCTTT.

This clone came up a few times. The protein that TCRdb holds for this DNA derives from a much larger clone and differs from the translated DNA at residue 8, which likely indicates a read error; the protein shown here is translated from the DNA. The chain has TRDV2 and TRDJ1; D gene ambiguous. Between the trimmed V and J ends, which lost 5 bases and 1 base, there was a span of 13 bases. The length of the CDR3 is 14 residues. CDR1 GEAIGNYY and CDR2 EKD come from the germline V gene. CDR3 residues: CACAPGPCTDKLIF. CDR3 DNA: TGTGCCTGTGCTCCTGGACCGTGCACCGATAAACTCATCTTT.

In this sample, this clone is medium-sized. The chain carries TRDV1 and TRDJ1; D possibly corresponds to TRDD2 (9 bases). V dropped 5 bases and J dropped 3 bases, with 25 bases sitting between them. Germline values: CDR1 TSWWSYY, CDR2 QGS. CDR3 size: 18 residues. The DNA of the CDR3 is TGTGCTCTTGGGACCCCTTCCTACCCGGAACTGGGGGCCGATAAACTCATCTTT. Translating gives CALGTPSYPELGADKLIF.

This clone was counted between two and nine times. One base separates it from a far larger clone, so it is likely a read error. This chain links TRDV2 with TRDJ3; TRDD3 aligns across 9 bases. From germline, CDR1 is GEAIGNYY and CDR2 EKD. The length of the CDR3 is 21 residues. In nucleotides, the CDR3 is TGTGCCCGTGACACGGTGGGGGATAACTCCGGAAGTTCCTGGGACACCCGACAGATGTTTTTC. Residues: CARDTVGDNSGSSWDTRQMFF.

As to this clone: This likely reflects a read error, since a far larger clone is one base away. This chain links TRDV2 with TRDJ2, with 9 bases lining up with TRDD3. The germline CDR1 and CDR2 sequences are GEAIGNYY and EKD. The CDR3 runs 14 residues. In nucleotides, the CDR3 is TGTGCCTGTGACATACTGGGGGAGACAGCACAACCCTTCTTT. This codes for CACDILGETAQPFF.

A note on this clone: A read error may be the cause here, since a much bigger clone is one base away. The sample holds other DNA sequences that translate to the same CDR3. This chain links TRDV1 with TRDJ1; either TRDD2 or TRDD3 may fit D (9 bases each). Germline CDR1 and CDR2: TSWWSYY and QGS. This CDR3 spans 20 amino acids. CDR3 sequence (DNA): TGCGCTCTTGGGGAAGGCCTTCCTACGGAGTACTGGGGGAAAACCGATAAACTCATCTTT. Its translation: CALGEGLPTEYWGKTDKLIF.

The chain employs TRDV2 and TRDJ3, with TRDD3 matching over 12 bases. Germline V CDR1 and CDR2: GEAIGNYY, EKD. The CDR3 is 20 amino acids. J lost 0 bases, V lost 0 bases, and 5 bases had no gene match. CDR3 sequence reads: CACDTATGGYLSWDTRQMFF. Written as DNA, the CDR3 is TGTGCCTGTGACACCGCTACTGGGGGATACCTCTCCTGGGACACCCGACAGATGTTTTTC.

This clone is categorized as medium-sized. V gene TRDV2 combines with J gene TRDJ1, with TRDD3 matching 9 bases. The junction had 6 bases not matched to a gene; V was cut back by 5 bases and J by 0 bases. The germline V gene has CDR1 GEAIGNYY and CDR2 EKD. The CDR3 consists of 15 residues. CDR3 DNA: TGTGCCTGTGCCGTACTGGGGGAGAACACCGATAAACTCATCTTT. It is translated as CACAVLGENTDKLIF.

Regarding this clone: The germline gene is not matched at one end of the junction; a read error may be the cause. The identical CDR3 is also encoded by other nucleotide sequences in the sample. The V and J genes are TRDV1 and TRDJ1, with D possibly TRDD2 on 9 matching bases. The V gene's germline CDR1 is TSWWSYY and CDR2 QGS. This CDR3 has 23 residues. CDR3 DNA: TGCGCTCTTGGGGCCTTCCTACACACTGAGGGCTGGGGGACAGAGAAGTACACCGATAAACTCATCTTT. Protein sequence: CALGAFLHTEGWGTEKYTDKLIF.

As to this clone: A read error likely explains why the TCRdb protein, taken from a much larger clone, differs from this DNA's translation at residue 7; the protein shown is translated from the DNA. V and J are TRDV2 and TRDJ3; D may be TRDD3 (5 bases). V lost 2 bases to trimming and J lost 0 bases, with 10 bases between them. The CDR3 covers 17 residues. CDR1 is GEAIGNYY and CDR2 is EKD in the germline V gene. The CDR3 DNA reads as TGTGCCTGTGACAGGGGGGTGTCCTCCTGGGACACCCGACAGATGTTTTTC. This codes for CACDRGVSSWDTRQMFF.

Comments on this clone: A much bigger clone sits one base away, suggesting this may be a read error. The sample carries other DNA sequences with the same CDR3. The gene calls are TRDV2 and TRDJ2; 10 nucleotides align to TRDD3. This CDR3 is built from 18 residues. Germline CDR1 reads GEAIGNYY; CDR2 reads EKD. The CDR3, as DNA: TGTGCCTGTGACATCGGAGGTGGGGGATACCCCTACCCAGCGCAACTCTTCTTT. Translating gives CACDIGGGGYPYPAQLFF.

By frequency in the sample, this clone is medium-sized. The sample contains more than one DNA sequence encoding this CDR3. V is TRDV1 and J is TRDJ1; D gene ambiguous. With 2 bases removed from V and 2 bases from J, the gap between germline ends came to 15 bases. The CDR3 runs to 16 residues. Germline V gives CDR1 TSWWSYY, CDR2 QGS. CDR3 coding DNA: TGTGCTCTTGGGGAAAGCCCCCCTCCGTGGACCGATAAACTCATCTTT. The encoded protein is CALGESPPPWTDKLIF.